The 5 T cell receptor beta chains below were found in one sample sequenced in a study of regulatory T cells in long-lasting Graves disease. Arm-PCR of CDR3 regions and iRepertoire HTBI primers were the basis on which TCR beta libraries were built. MiXCR was run by TCRdb on the multiplex PCR reads, yielding one entry per CDR3 protein. The sample includes under 450,000 distinct CDR3 sequences, 12% of them seen just once. Specified time point: newly diagnosed GD, antithyroid drugs for less than 3 months. PBMC RNA served as the TCR library source. The data also belong to a second study, concerning T cells in Graves' hyperthyroidism and ophthalmopathy.

This specimen was peripheral blood mononuclear cells (PBMCs), taken at new diagnosis, from a patient treated with antithyroid drugs. The source is a woman aged 18 to 35 with Graves disease.

With respect to this clonotype: A read error may produce the germline difference seen at one junction end. The V call is TRBV6-2 or TRBV6-3, the J call TRBJ2-1; D remains ambiguous. From germline, CDR1 is MNHEY and CDR2 SVGEGT. CDR3 length equals 13 residues. This CDR3 reads CASRRPPYNEQSF. CDR3 nucleotide sequence: TGTGCCAGCAGGAGACCCCCCTACAATGAGCAGTCCTTC.

This clonotype was seen ten or more times. The rearrangement links TRBV27 to TRBJ2-1; 16 bases match TRBD2. Germline CDR1 and CDR2: MNHEY and SMNVEV (reference sequence). CDR3 length: 15 amino acids. V lost 6 bases and J lost 8; bases outside the gene matches: 4. The chain's CDR3 is CASRPGLAGGDEQFF. Here the CDR3 DNA reads TGTGCCAGCAGGCCGGGACTAGCGGGGGGGGATGAGCAGTTCTTC.

The table lists this clonotype with many counts. The chain employs TRBV7-8 and TRBJ1-5; D gene unclear. CDR1 and CDR2 from the germline V gene are SGHVS and FQNEAQ. The CDR3 is made up of 16 amino acids. The V and J ends lost 1 base and 3 bases respectively, with 13 bases between them. The CDR3 DNA follows: TGTGCCAGCAGCTTAGTTCGAACAGCCTACAATCAGCCCCAGCATTTT. Its translation is CASSLVRTAYNQPQHF.

This chain uses TRBV29-1 with TRBJ2-3; no clear D. CDR1 SQVTM and CDR2 ANQGSEA come from the germline V gene. The ends were cut back, 2 bases at V and 1 base at J, with 19 bases in the middle. The CDR3 contains 17 residues. The CDR3 DNA reads as TGCAGCGTTGAAACCCGAAAACCGGGTTCAGGCACAGATACGCAGTATTTT. Its translation is CSVETRKPGSGTDTQYF.

This clonotype was recorded at least ten times. This chain uses TRBV6-1 with TRBJ1-6, with D unresolved. Trimming cost V 3 bases and J 6 bases, with 9 bases left between them. Germline CDR1 and CDR2: MNHNS and SASEGT. The CDR3 extends over 14 amino acids. This CDR3 is CASSEENINSPLHF. In DNA, the CDR3 is TGTGCCAGCAGTGAGGAAAACATTAATTCACCCCTCCACTTT.